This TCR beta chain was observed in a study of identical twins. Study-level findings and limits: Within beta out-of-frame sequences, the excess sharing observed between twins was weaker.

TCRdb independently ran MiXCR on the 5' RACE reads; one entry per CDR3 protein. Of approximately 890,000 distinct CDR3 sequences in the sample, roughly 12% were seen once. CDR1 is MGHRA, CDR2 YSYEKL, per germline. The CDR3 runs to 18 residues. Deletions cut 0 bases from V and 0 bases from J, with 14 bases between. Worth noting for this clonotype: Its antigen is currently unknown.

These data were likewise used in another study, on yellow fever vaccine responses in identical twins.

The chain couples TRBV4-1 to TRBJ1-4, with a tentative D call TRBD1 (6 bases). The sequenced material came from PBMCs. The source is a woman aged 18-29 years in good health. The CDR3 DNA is TGCGCCAGCAGCCAAGATAGTCACAGGGTCACAACTAATGAAAAACTGTTTTTT. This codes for CASSQDSHRVTTNEKLFF.